This TCR beta chain was observed in a study of T cell responses to AZD1222 COVID-19 vaccine. Study-wide context: Recipients boosted at about 4 weeks or about 12 weeks are pooled. Study outcomes and limitations: Repertoires were obtained only post-peak T cell response. A mostly white British donor set with more females was recruited, and clonal diversity was possibly underestimated.

V shed 0 bases and J shed 3 bases, with 9 bases lying between them. The germline V gene encodes CDR1 SGDLS and CDR2 YYNGEE. The CDR3 has 14 residues. Of note for this clone: The antigen remains undetermined.

Method: immunoSEQ multiplex PCR; TCRdb's copy keeps in-frame clones and lacks some. The table shows about 150,000 clones, with about 92% occurring only once. The chain carries TRBV9 and TRBJ1-2; unclear D gene. The sample consisted of peripheral blood, taken on day 0 of AZD1222 vaccination. This clonotype was obtained from an adult in good health. The CDR3 loop reads CASSVVQGHYGYTF. The CDR3 bases are TGTGCCAGCAGCGTAGTCCAAGGGCACTATGGCTACACCTTC.